Following are 20 T cell receptor beta chains from one sample sequenced in a study of CD8 T cells in ankylosing spondylitis. TCRdb reanalysed the 5' RACE reads using MiXCR and keeps one entry per CDR3 protein. This sample has 300,000 to 350,000 distinct CDR3 sequences, with roughly 20% found just once. The specimen was blood, either unsorted or a sorted T cell fraction (not recorded which). These TCRs come from a female donor with ankylosing spondylitis or in good health (not recorded which).

This clonotype was picked up a small number of times. V is TRBV7-9 and J is TRBJ2-1, with TRBD2 identical over 9 bases. Germline V gene lookup returns CDR1 SEHNR and CDR2 FQNEAQ (reference sequence). The CDR3 runs to 15 residues. Trimming took 5 bases from V and 1 from J; bases not matched to a gene: 3. Here the CDR3 reads CASSNSGRSYNEQFF. The CDR3 bases are TGTGCCAGCAGCAATAGCGGGAGATCCTACAATGAGCAGTTCTTC.

The genes are TRBV2 and TRBJ2-7; tentatively, D is TRBD2 (5 bases). The CDR3 length is 14 residues. Germline V gives CDR1 SNHLY, CDR2 FYNNEI. Trimming took 8 bases from V and 2 from J, leaving 16 bases between them. The CDR3 sequence: CASLVGSGAYEQYF. In DNA, the CDR3 is TGTGCCAGCCTCGTTGGGAGTGGCGCCTACGAGCAGTACTTC.

V and J are TRBV20-1 and TRBJ2-7; TRBD2 agrees at 13 bases. V shed 3 bases and J 2 bases; nucleotides not matched to a gene: 13. Germline CDR1 and CDR2: DFQATT and SNEGSKA (reference sequence). The CDR3 sequence is 18 residues long. The CDR3 region is CSASRGLAGVATPYEQYF. CDR3 in DNA: TGCAGTGCTAGCCGAGGACTAGCGGGGGTCGCGACGCCCTACGAGCAGTACTTC.

This clonotype was observed a few times. The genes are TRBV6-1 and TRBJ2-2, with 7 positions matching TRBD2. CDR3 length: 18 amino acids. V was pared by 3 bases and J by 4 bases, with 14 bases of the junction left unmatched. The V gene's germline CDR1 is MNHNS and CDR2 SASEGT. The CDR3 sequence is CASSEAGREFLGTGELFF. The CDR3 coding sequence is TGTGCCAGCAGTGAGGCAGGGAGGGAGTTCTTGGGCACCGGGGAGCTGTTTTTT.

This clonotype was recorded a few times. The chain recombines TRBV28 with TRBJ2-4, with a weak D call TRBD1 (5 bases). The CDR3 sequence is 13 residues long. Trimming cost V 7 bases and J 5 bases, with 12 bases left between them. The germline V gene encodes CDR1 MDHEN and CDR2 SYDVKM. The CDR3: CASTQGGQNIQYF. CDR3 DNA: TGTGCCAGCACCCAGGGTGGTCAAAACATTCAGTACTTC.

The table lists this clonotype with a few counts. This chain uses TRBV2 with TRBJ2-5, with 9 bases matching TRBD2. Germline values: CDR1 SNHLY, CDR2 FYNNEI. V dropped 4 bases and J dropped 2; count of bases not matched to a gene: 5. The CDR3 runs to 15 residues. DNA for the CDR3: TGTGCCAGCAGTGGACTAGCGGAGCAGCAAGAGACCCAGTACTTC. Residues: CASSGLAEQQETQYF.

The chain is built from TRBV12-3 or TRBV12-4 and TRBJ2-2; tentative D call: TRBD2 (6 bases). Trimming left V 8 bases short and J 0 bases short, with 13 bases between. The CDR3 has 15 amino acids. CDR3 region: CASWGSGSNTGELFF. The CDR3 DNA reads as TGTGCCAGCTGGGGGAGCGGGTCGAACACCGGGGAGCTGTTTTTT.

The V and J genes are TRBV20-1 and TRBJ2-7; D is ambiguous. CDR1 is DFQATT, CDR2 SNEGSKA, per germline (reference sequence). V was shortened by 2 bases and J by 3 bases, with 17 bases between the two germline ends. The CDR3 has 15 amino acids. CDR3 nucleotides: TGCAGTGCTAGAAGTGGCAGGCTGACCCTCTACGAGCAGTACTTC. Protein: CSARSGRLTLYEQYF.

This clonotype was seen more than once but under ten times. This rearrangement joins TRBV6-1 to TRBJ2-5, with D possibly being TRBD2 (7 bases). The germline V gene has CDR1 MNHNS and CDR2 SASEGT. The V gene lost 6 bases and the J gene lost 5 bases, with 16 bases spanning the gap. The CDR3 consists of 14 residues. The CDR3 region is CASSRGGGWETQYF. In DNA form, the CDR3 reads TGTGCCAGCAGCCGTGGGGGGGGCTGGGAGACCCAGTACTTC.

The genes are TRBV2 and TRBJ2-1, with 9 bases that match TRBD2. CDR3 length: 14 amino acids. V trimming: 10 bases; J trimming: 2 bases; junction bases outside the gene matches: 6. The germline CDR1 and CDR2 sequences are SNHLY and FYNNEI. CDR3 loop: CATLAGAAYNEQFF. CDR3 DNA: TGTGCCACGTTAGCGGGAGCGGCCTACAATGAGCAGTTCTTC.

The CDR3, as DNA: TGTGCCAGCAGCTTCCGCCTAGCGGGAATGAAAGATACGCAGTATTTT. Amino acid sequence: CASSFRLAGMKDTQYF. The gene calls are TRBV7-2 and TRBJ2-3; 9 positions match TRBD2. With V trimmed by 3 bases and J by 5 bases, 9 bases remained unmatched. The germline CDR1 and CDR2 sequences are SGHTA and FQGNSA. The CDR3 spans 16 residues.

CDR3 amino acids: CASSELVLAGVANEQFF. The CDR3 bases are TGTGCCAGCAGCGAACTGGTCCTAGCGGGTGTTGCGAATGAGCAGTTCTTC. V usage is TRBV7-2 and J usage is TRBJ2-1; 8 bases agree with TRBD2. V was pared by 5 bases and J by 7 bases, with 16 bases of the junction left unmatched. In germline, CDR1 is SGHTA, CDR2 FQGNSA. The CDR3 is 17 residues long.

Remarks on this clonotype: The junction does not match germline at one end; this may be a read error. The V gene is TRBV5-1, the J gene TRBJ2-7, with a weak D call TRBD2 (5 bases). Germline V gives CDR1 SGHRS, CDR2 YFSETQ. The CDR3 covers 14 residues. CDR3 amino acids: CASSLGGLHYQQYF. The CDR3 DNA sequence: TGCGCCAGCAGCTTGGGCGGACTTCACTACCAGCAGTACTTC.

This sequence joins TRBV7-8 and TRBJ1-1, with D possibly matching TRBD1 (5 bases). The germline V gene has CDR1 SGHVS and CDR2 FQNEAQ. This CDR3 comprises 15 residues. Trimming took 1 base from V and 1 from J, leaving 10 bases between them. In DNA form, the CDR3 reads TGTGCCAGCAGCTTAGTCCCAGGGAGGAACACTGAAGCTTTCTTT. Translating it yields CASSLVPGRNTEAFF.

This clonotype has a count of ten or more. V usage is TRBV7-9 and J usage is TRBJ2-7; TRBD1 aligns across 9 bases. Germline-derived CDR1 and CDR2 are SEHNR and FQNEAQ (reference sequence). The CDR3 length is 14 residues. V shed 6 bases and J 5 bases; nucleotides not matched to a gene: 8. CDR3 in DNA: TGTGCCAGCAGTTTCCGGGACAGGGACGACGAGCAGTACTTC. It yields the protein CASSFRDRDDEQYF.

This clonotype came up a few times. The V gene is TRBV5-5, the J gene TRBJ2-7; 11 bases align to TRBD1. From germline, CDR1 is SGHKS and CDR2 YYEKEE (reference sequence). The CDR3 is 16 amino acids. V shed 2 bases and J 2 bases; nucleotides not matched to a gene: 6. In DNA, the CDR3 is TGTGCCAGCAGCTTTGAAGGGGACAGGGGGGCCTACGAGCAGTACTTC. Translation: CASSFEGDRGAYEQYF.

This clonotype was seen only a few times. This sequence joins TRBV30 and TRBJ2-3; D call uncertain. Trimming shortened V by 0 bases and J by 1 base, and 5 bases separated the two germline ends. Looked up from germline, CDR1 is GTSNPN and CDR2 is SVGIG (reference sequence). The CDR3 runs 13 residues. The CDR3 sequence: CAWSVKGTDTQYF. The CDR3 nucleotides are TGTGCCTGGAGTGTTAAGGGCACAGATACGCAGTATTTT.

This clonotype has ten or more counts. This chain connects TRBV12-3 or TRBV12-4 to TRBJ1-3; D remains unclear. V lost 5 bases and J 3 bases, leaving 14 bases between the germline ends. The CDR3 has 15 residues. The CDR3 coding sequence is TGTGCCAGCAGTCTCGGACCTGGAATTGGAAACACCATATATTTT. Translated, it gives CASSLGPGIGNTIYF.

This clonotype came up many times. The V call is TRBV12-3 or TRBV12-4, the J call TRBJ1-5; 11 nucleotides match TRBD1. CDR3 size: 15 residues. V lost 5 bases and J lost 6; bases outside the gene matches: 6. The CDR3 DNA sequence: TGTGCCAGCAGTCCCCGGGACAGGGGGATTCAGCCCCAGCATTTT. Its translation: CASSPRDRGIQPQHF.

This clonotype has a handful of counts. The chain links TRBV7-2 to TRBJ1-2, with D possibly being TRBD1 (6 bases). Trimming left V 6 bases short and J 4 bases short, with 12 bases between. The germline gives CDR1 SGHTA, CDR2 FQGNSA. The CDR3 spans 13 residues. The CDR3 coding sequence is TGTGCCAGCAGGCAAGGGGGGAGCTATGGCTACACCTTC. It specifies CASRQGGSYGYTF. The full variable domain, with the rest looked up from reference TRBV7-2 and TRBJ1-2, is GAGVSQSPSNKVTEKGKDVELRCDPISGHTALYWYRQSLGQGLEFLIYFQGNSAPDKSGLPSDRFSAERTGGSVSTLTIQRTQQEDSAVYLCASRQGGSYGYTFGSGTRLTVV.